The next 21 T cell receptor beta chains were all read from a single sample in a study of T cells in Graves' hyperthyroidism and ophthalmopathy. Researchers amplified the TCR beta CDR3 regions from RNA transcripts. An initial round of RT-PCR targeting the TCR CDR3 relied on the HTBI primer set. TCRdb fed the multiplex PCR reads into MiXCR, producing one record per CDR3 protein. This table holds approximately 690,000 distinct CDR3 sequences, less than 25% found once. The sample taken for sequencing was blood. These receptors all stem from a man aged 25-40 years with Graves' ophthalmopathy.

This sequence joins TRBV7-8 and TRBJ1-5, with TRBD1 as a possible D gene (6 bases). V lost 4 bases and J 4 bases, leaving 17 bases between the germline ends. The CDR3 consists of 16 residues. Germline V gene lookup returns CDR1 SGHVS and CDR2 FQNEAQ. The CDR3 bases are TGTGCCAGCAGCTGGGGGCACAGGGAGGCAAATCAGCCCCAGCATTTT. This codes for CASSWGHREANQPQHF.

The chain uses TRBV12-3 or TRBV12-4 and TRBJ2-7; TRBD1 matches 8 bases. Trimming cost V 0 bases and J 4 bases; bases outside gene matches: 5. The CDR3 is 15 amino acids. The DNA for the CDR3 is TGTGCCAGCAGTTTAGCGATCACAGGGGGATACGAGCAGTACTTC. Its translation: CASSLAITGGYEQYF.

This clonotype was recorded at least ten times. The CDR3 sequence: CASSLLGINQPQHF. In DNA, the CDR3 is TGTGCCAGCAGTTTGTTGGGAATCAATCAGCCCCAGCATTTT. The chain recombines TRBV12-3 or TRBV12-4 with TRBJ1-5, with unresolved D. This CDR3 has 14 residues. The V end lost 3 bases, the J end lost 3 bases, and 9 bases lay between the germline ends.

This clonotype showed up many times. This rearrangement joins TRBV30 to TRBJ1-2; 7 nucleotides match TRBD1. The V and J ends lost 3 bases and 2 bases, in that order; junction bases with no gene match: 6. CDR1 is GTSNPN and CDR2 is SVGIG in the germline V gene (reference sequence). The CDR3 is made up of 14 amino acids. CDR3 loop: CAWSRTGTNYGYTF. In nucleotides, the CDR3 is TGTGCCTGGAGCCGGACAGGCACAAACTATGGCTACACCTTC.

This chain joins TRBV12-3 or TRBV12-4 and TRBJ2-2; no firm D call. With 2 bases removed from V and 6 bases from J, the gap between germline ends came to 13 bases. The CDR3 runs to 15 residues. CDR3 DNA: TGTGCCAGCAGTTTAAGGGTCAGCTACGCCGGGGAGCTGTTTTTT. Protein product: CASSLRVSYAGELFF.

Ten or more counts support this clonotype. The CDR3 region has the DNA TGTGCCAGCAGCTTGCTAATAGCGGTCTCCTACAATGAGCAGTTCTTC. It codes for CASSLLIAVSYNEQFF. The V and J genes are TRBV11-2 and TRBJ2-1; perhaps TRBD2 as D (6 bases). Germline V lookup: CDR1 SGHAT, CDR2 FQNNGV. V shed 3 bases and J shed 0 bases, with 12 bases lying between them. The CDR3 covers 16 residues. The whole variable domain, filled in from reference TRBV11-2 and TRBJ2-1, reads EAGVAQSPRYKIIEKRQSVAFWCNPISGHATLYWYQQILGQGPKLLIQFQNNGVVDDSQLPKDRFSAERLKGVDSTLKIQPAKLEDSAVYLCASSLLIAVSYNEQFFGPGTRLTVL.

This clonotype showed up just once. This sequence joins TRBV27 and TRBJ2-1; 13 bases are shared with TRBD2. This CDR3 comprises 16 residues. J gave up 7 bases and V 7 bases, and 10 bases lay outside the gene matches. CDR1 and CDR2 from the germline V gene are MNHEY and SMNVEV (reference sequence). The CDR3 is CASKPGLAGLINEQFF. The CDR3 coding sequence is TGTGCCAGCAAACCGGGACTAGCGGGACTAATAAATGAGCAGTTCTTC.

J is TRBJ2-7 and V is TRBV6-2 or TRBV6-3; D ambiguous. Germline-derived CDR1 and CDR2 are MNHEY and SVGEGT. Trimming stripped 5 bases from V and 12 bases from J, with 14 bases between. CDR3 length: 11 residues. The CDR3 loop is CASSDRTQPYF. The CDR3 region has the DNA TGTGCCAGCAGTGACCGGACGCAGCCGTACTTC.

The CDR3 sequence is CASSPLSRGRRTHRREQYF. CDR3 bases: TGTGCCAGCAGCCCCCTCAGTAGAGGGCGGAGGACTCACAGGCGCGAGCAGTACTTC. The chain links TRBV7-9 to TRBJ2-7; D is perhaps TRBD1 or TRBD2 (5 bases each). CDR1 and CDR2 from the germline V gene are SEHNR and FQNEAQ (reference sequence). The CDR3 loop spans 19 amino acids. V dropped 5 bases and J dropped 6 bases, with 32 bases sitting between them.

This clonotype was detected ten times or more. The V gene is TRBV28, the J gene TRBJ2-1; a possible D gene is TRBD1 (6 bases). Trimming removed 7 bases from V and 9 bases from J, with 13 bases in between. The CDR3 totals 12 residues. Looked up from germline, CDR1 is MDHEN and CDR2 is SYDVKM. Here the CDR3 reads CASKLRGREQFF. The CDR3 DNA reads as TGTGCCAGCAAGCTCAGGGGCCGTGAGCAGTTCTTC. The complete variable domain, with remaining parts taken from reference TRBV28 and TRBJ2-1, reads DVKVTQSSRYLVKRTGEKVFLECVQDMDHENMFWYRQDPGLGLRLIYFSYDVKMKEKGDIPEGYSVSREKKERFSLILESASTNQTSMYLCASKLRGREQFFGPGTRLTVL.

Concerning this clonotype itself: At one end, the junction sequence differs from germline, possibly due to a read error. The chain links TRBV13 to TRBJ1-4; D is possibly TRBD1 (6 bases). Germline loops: CDR1 PRHDT, CDR2 FYEKMQ (reference sequence). The CDR3 extends over 16 amino acids. CDR3: CASSLKQGTTNEKLSF. CDR3 nucleotides: TGTGCCAGCAGCTTAAAGCAGGGGACAACTAATGAAAAACTGTCTTTT.

This clonotype has more than one count but fewer than ten. The chain has TRBV4-1 and TRBJ1-4; D ambiguous. The V gene's germline CDR1 is MGHRA and CDR2 YSYEKL. Trimming took 1 base from V and 8 from J, leaving 11 bases between them. This CDR3 contains 14 residues. The CDR3 loop is CASSQVSPSEKLFF. The CDR3 coding sequence is TGCGCCAGCAGCCAAGTATCCCCTTCAGAAAAACTGTTTTTT.

The chain employs TRBV7-9 and TRBJ1-1; D is unclear. Trimming took off 1 base at V and 3 bases at J, with 9 bases between the two ends. CDR3 length equals 14 residues. The germline V gene encodes CDR1 SEHNR and CDR2 FQNEAQ (reference sequence). The CDR3 sequence: CASSLDGRDTEAFF. CDR3 coding DNA: TGTGCCAGCAGCTTAGACGGGAGGGACACTGAAGCTTTCTTT.

The V call is TRBV4-1, the J call TRBJ2-7, with D uncertain. The ends were cut back, 2 bases at V and 0 bases at J, with 8 bases in the middle. Per germline, CDR1 MGHRA and CDR2 YSYEKL. The CDR3 runs to 14 residues. As DNA, the CDR3 is TGCGCCAGCAGCCAACAGGCTTTCTCCTACGAGCAGTACTTC. The encoded protein is CASSQQAFSYEQYF.

The rearrangement uses TRBV6-1 and TRBJ1-3; the D gene is possibly TRBD1 (5 bases). CDR1 is MNHNS, CDR2 SASEGT, per germline. The CDR3 extends over 17 amino acids. Trimming removed 6 bases from V and 0 bases from J, with 18 bases in between. The CDR3 here is CASSPSEIDSSGNTIYF. The CDR3 DNA is TGTGCCAGCAGCCCCTCCGAGATAGACAGCTCTGGAAACACCATATATTTT.

The chain is built from TRBV2 and TRBJ2-1; D could derive from TRBD1 or TRBD2 (6 bases each). The CDR3 sequence is 15 residues long. The germline V and J ends were trimmed by 4 bases and 2 bases, with 12 bases remaining between them. Germline V gene lookup returns CDR1 SNHLY and CDR2 FYNNEI. As DNA, the CDR3 is TGTGCCAGCAGTGTAGGGGGGCTCACCTACAATGAGCAGTTCTTC. It translates to CASSVGGLTYNEQFF.

Worth noting for this clonotype: Germline and junction disagree at one end, which may indicate a read error. V is TRBV7-9 and J is TRBJ2-2; tentatively, D is TRBD2 (6 bases). Germline assignment: CDR1 SEHNR and CDR2 FQNEAQ (reference sequence). This CDR3 region has 13 residues. The CDR3 is CASSQDLGGELSF. The CDR3 region has the DNA TGTGCCAGCAGCCAGGACCTCGGCGGGGAGCTGTCTTTT.

This clonotype was detected ten times or more. The rearrangement uses TRBV28 and TRBJ2-5, with TRBD1 matching over 9 bases. The trim removed 5 bases at V and 4 bases at J, leaving 8 bases unmatched. From germline, CDR1 is MDHEN and CDR2 SYDVKM. This CDR3 region has 15 residues. The chain's CDR3 is CASSGPGQGRETQYF. The DNA of the CDR3 is TGTGCCAGCAGTGGGCCGGGACAGGGTAGAGAGACCCAGTACTTC.

The chain employs TRBV25-1 and TRBJ1-2, with TRBD1 matching 10 bases. The CDR3 sequence is 16 residues long. Germline CDR1 and CDR2: MGHDK and SYGVNS. Unmatched junction bases numbered 8, after V lost 1 base and J lost 6 bases. Here the CDR3 DNA reads TGTGCCAGCAGTGAATTGGGGATCGGACAGGGGGATGGCTACACCTTC. Translated: CASSELGIGQGDGYTF.

The rearrangement joins TRBV20-1 to TRBJ1-4; D possibly corresponds to TRBD1 (6 bases). Trimming cost V 8 bases and J 4 bases, with 17 bases left between them. CDR1 is DFQATT, CDR2 SNEGSKA, per germline (reference sequence). This CDR3 contains 14 residues. The CDR3 sequence is CSSKPSRGNEKLFF. CDR3 nucleotide sequence: TGCAGTTCAAAGCCGTCCAGGGGTAATGAAAAACTGTTTTTT.

The genes are TRBV7-2 and TRBJ2-1, with 8 bases lining up with TRBD1. After removal of 1 base from V and 7 bases from J, the junction contained 6 bases not matched to a gene. CDR1 is SGHTA and CDR2 is FQGNSA in the germline V gene. This CDR3 is 15 amino acids long. The CDR3 loop is CASSLVGQGANEQFF. In nucleotides, the CDR3 is TGTGCCAGCAGCTTAGTGGGGCAGGGGGCTAATGAGCAGTTCTTC.